The next 24 T cell receptor beta chains were all read from a single sample in a study of blood T cell repertoires in COVID-19. The method was immunoSEQ multiplex PCR; TCRdb's version includes in-frame clones alone and lacks a portion of them. This sample has 230,000 or so clones, with around 80% found just once. Specimen: peripheral blood. These receptors originate from a young man with active or convalescent COVID-19.

The V and J genes are TRBV19 and TRBJ2-3; 7 bases line up with TRBD2. V shed 0 bases, J shed 5 bases, and the junction held 5 bases outside the gene matches. CDR3 size: 15 residues. The V gene's germline CDR1 is LNHDA and CDR2 SQIVND (reference sequence). The chain's CDR3 is CASSIDRGVGDTQYF. The CDR3 nucleotides are TGTGCCAGTAGTATAGACCGGGGGGTAGGAGATACGCAGTATTTT.

The chain links TRBV28 to TRBJ1-6, with D perhaps TRBD1 (6 bases). CDR3 length equals 15 residues. V lost 8 bases and J 0 bases, leaving 11 bases between the germline ends. Looked up from germline, CDR1 is MDHEN and CDR2 is SYDVKM. The CDR3 region is CASGDRSSYNSPLHF. Written as DNA, the CDR3 is TGTGCCAGCGGAGACAGGAGCTCCTATAATTCACCCCTCCACTTT.

DNA for the CDR3: TGTGCCAGTAGTATTTCTGTCTCCTACGAGCAGTACTTC. Residues: CASSISVSYEQYF. The chain joins TRBV19 to TRBJ2-7; D is uncertain. The CDR3 consists of 13 residues. Germline V gene lookup returns CDR1 LNHDA and CDR2 SQIVND (reference sequence). The ends were cut back, 3 bases at V and 0 bases at J, with 6 bases in the middle.

This clone was observed a handful of times. The CDR3 DNA sequence: TGTGCCAGCAGCCAGGCGACTAGCGGGAGCGCCCAGTACTTC. Its protein is CASSQATSGSAQYF. V gene TRBV2 combines with J gene TRBJ2-5, with 12 bases lining up with TRBD2. The germline CDR1 and CDR2 sequences are SNHLY and FYNNEI. This CDR3 contains 14 residues. Germline trimming cut 6 bases from V and 9 bases from J; bases unmatched to any gene: 8.

The chain couples TRBV5-8 to TRBJ2-2; a weak D match, TRBD1 (6 bases). This CDR3 has 16 amino acids. The V end lost 4 bases, the J end lost 2 bases, and 15 bases lay between the germline ends. Germline assignment: CDR1 SGHTS and CDR2 YDEGEE. CDR3 in amino acids: CASSPTTGYNTGELFF. CDR3 coding DNA: TGTGCCAGCAGCCCGACGACAGGATATAACACCGGGGAGCTGTTTTTT.

The V call is TRBV12-3 or TRBV12-4, the J call TRBJ2-7, with D possibly being TRBD2 (6 bases). The CDR3 is made up of 12 amino acids. Trimming took off 7 bases at V and 2 bases at J, with 9 bases between the two ends. CDR3 sequence reads: CASTRGTYEQYF. The CDR3 coding sequence is TGTGCCAGCACGCGGGGTACCTACGAGCAGTACTTC.

The chain uses TRBV3-1 (or the pseudogene TRBV3-2) and TRBJ1-1; tentative D call: TRBD1 (6 bases). This CDR3 comprises 14 residues. From germline, CDR1 is LGHDT and CDR2 YNNKEL (reference sequence). The ends were cut back, 4 bases at V and 5 bases at J, with 14 bases in the middle. The CDR3 sequence: CASSPNRDNTEAFF. For the CDR3, the DNA is TGTGCCAGCAGCCCGAACAGGGATAATACTGAAGCTTTCTTT.

This clone has only a few counts. This chain links TRBV5-4 with TRBJ2-3; D possibly corresponds to TRBD2 (5 bases). The CDR3 has 14 amino acids. CDR1 and CDR2 (germline): SGHNT, YYREEE (reference sequence). V lost 0 bases and J 7 bases, leaving 12 bases between the germline ends. CDR3 residues: CASSLVSGGNTQYF. The CDR3 DNA follows: TGTGCCAGCAGCTTGGTTTCAGGAGGAAATACGCAGTATTTT.

In its sample, this clone was seen a few times. V is TRBV24-1 and J is TRBJ2-1; 14 positions match TRBD2. The V and J ends lost 3 bases and 4 bases, in that order; junction bases with no gene match: 13. CDR1 and CDR2 (germline): KGHDR, SFDVKD. The CDR3 is 20 amino acids. The CDR3 DNA is TGTGCCACCAGTGATCTAAGACTAGCGGGAGGGCCGGGGGGATACAATGAGCAGTTCTTC. This codes for CATSDLRLAGGPGGYNEQFF.

The chain carries TRBV15 and TRBJ1-5, with a weak D call TRBD1 (5 bases). CDR1 is LNHNV and CDR2 is YYDKDF in the germline V gene (reference sequence). The CDR3 is made up of 14 amino acids. Deletions cut 1 base from V and 5 bases from J, with 9 bases between. The DNA of the CDR3 is TGTGCCACCAGCAGAGTAGGGGTCGATCAGCCCCAGCATTTT. Translated, it gives CATSRVGVDQPQHF.

V usage is TRBV15 and J usage is TRBJ2-2; the match to TRBD1 covers 10 bases. Germline CDR1 is LNHNV and CDR2 is YYDKDF (reference sequence). The CDR3 covers 16 residues. The junction had 7 bases not matched to a gene; V was cut back by 3 bases and J by 6 bases. The CDR3 DNA sequence: TGTGCCACCAGCAGGGTTAGACAGGGGGCGTCCGGGGAGCTGTTTTTT. Its translation is CATSRVRQGASGELFF. Full variable domain (remainder filled in from reference TRBV15 and TRBJ2-2): DAMVIQNPRYQVTQFGKPVTLSCSQTLNHNVMYWYQQKSSQAPKLLFHYYDKDFNNEADTPDNFQSRRPNTSFCFLDIRSPGLGDTAMYLCATSRVRQGASGELFFGEGSRLTVL.

The J gene is TRBJ2-7, the V gene TRBV19; 9 bases are a match to TRBD1. The CDR3 extends over 15 amino acids. V was clipped by 5 bases and J by 2 bases; unmatched bases: 7. CDR1 is LNHDA, CDR2 SQIVND, per germline (reference sequence). The CDR3 DNA reads as TGTGCCAGTAGTCCGACGGGACAGGGTACCTACGAGCAGTACTTC. Translating it yields CASSPTGQGTYEQYF.

The rearrangement links TRBV5-1 to TRBJ2-7; the D gene is possibly TRBD2 (6 bases). The V end lost 4 bases, the J end lost 7 bases, and 18 bases lay between the germline ends. This CDR3 region has 14 residues. Germline V lookup: CDR1 SGHRS, CDR2 YFSETQ. This CDR3 reads CASSARDSLGEQYF. For the CDR3, the DNA is TGCGCCAGCAGCGCCCGGGACTCTTTGGGTGAGCAGTACTTC.

This clone has more than one count but fewer than ten. This sequence joins TRBV6-2 or TRBV6-3 and TRBJ2-3; 8 positions match TRBD1. The length of the CDR3 is 17 residues. The germline V gene has CDR1 MNHEY and CDR2 SVGEGT. J gave up 2 bases and V 2 bases, and 9 bases lay outside the gene matches. For the CDR3, the DNA is TGTGCCAGCAGTTACGGTGGCAGGGGGCATCACACAGATACGCAGTATTTT. Encoded protein: CASSYGGRGHHTDTQYF.

The chain joins TRBV5-6 to TRBJ2-7; 8 nucleotides line up with TRBD2. V shed 4 bases and J 5 bases; nucleotides not matched to a gene: 11. This CDR3 is built from 15 residues. Germline CDR1 is SGHDT and CDR2 is YYEEEE. Here the CDR3 reads CASSPPKSGSHEQYF. Here the CDR3 DNA reads TGTGCCAGCAGCCCCCCGAAAAGCGGGAGCCACGAGCAGTACTTC.

This clone came up a few times. The chain uses TRBV7-2 and TRBJ1-5, with D possibly being TRBD1 (5 bases). Germline V CDR1 and CDR2: SGHTA, FQGNSA. Between the trimmed V and J ends, which lost 3 bases and 4 bases, there was a span of 19 bases. CDR3 size: 17 residues. CDR3 sequence reads: CASSLRVGGVLNQPQHF. The CDR3 DNA is TGTGCCAGCAGCTTGAGGGTTGGAGGGGTTTTAAATCAGCCCCAGCATTTT.

The V and J genes are TRBV28 and TRBJ2-7; 7 bases are a match to TRBD1. V shed 3 bases and J 2 bases; nucleotides not matched to a gene: 4. The CDR3 runs 14 residues. The V gene's germline CDR1 is MDHEN and CDR2 SYDVKM. This CDR3 reads CASSFTGATYEQYF. CDR3 in DNA: TGTGCCAGCAGTTTTACAGGGGCTACCTACGAGCAGTACTTC.

This clone was observed a single time. V gene TRBV24-1 combines with J gene TRBJ2-1; 8 bases map to TRBD2. The CDR3 contains 15 residues. The germline CDR1 and CDR2 sequences are KGHDR and SFDVKD. J was trimmed by 8 bases and V by 5 bases; bases with no gene match: 10. The CDR3 nucleotides are TGTGCCACCAGTGGAGCAGCGGGAGATTTTCATGAGCAGTTCTTC. This gives the protein CATSGAAGDFHEQFF.

V and J are TRBV9 and TRBJ2-2; D not resolved. Trimming pared 2 bases from V and 4 bases from J, leaving 12 bases between. The CDR3 runs 15 residues. Looked up from germline, CDR1 is SGDLS and CDR2 is YYNGEE. The CDR3: CASSVARGSTGELFF. CDR3 nucleotides: TGTGCCAGCAGCGTCGCGCGCGGTAGCACCGGGGAGCTGTTTTTT.

This chain connects TRBV2 to TRBJ1-1, with a weak D call TRBD1 (5 bases). The germline V gene encodes CDR1 SNHLY and CDR2 FYNNEI. The CDR3 is made up of 13 amino acids. V gave up 5 bases and J gave up 3 bases, with 10 bases separating them. In DNA, the CDR3 is TGTGCCAGCAGTCAGGGAAGGGACACTGAAGCTTTCTTT. Amino acids: CASSQGRDTEAFF.

J is TRBJ2-7 and V is TRBV27; TRBD1 might be the D (5 bases). CDR3 length: 15 residues. Germline-derived CDR1 and CDR2 are MNHEY and SMNVEV (reference sequence). V was clipped by 2 bases and J by 3 bases, with 14 bases between them. In DNA, the CDR3 is TGTGCCAGCAGTTTAAGTGGCAGGGCGTTCTACGAGCAGTACTTC. Its protein is CASSLSGRAFYEQYF.

This chain links TRBV7-2 with TRBJ1-5; the D gene is possibly TRBD1 (5 bases). Trimming removed 6 bases from V and 0 bases from J, with 12 bases in between. The CDR3 loop spans 15 amino acids. The germline CDR1 and CDR2 sequences are SGHTA and FQGNSA. CDR3 protein: CASSPQTASNQPQHF. CDR3 nucleotide sequence: TGTGCCAGCAGTCCCCAGACAGCTAGCAATCAGCCCCAGCATTTT.

J is TRBJ1-6 and V is TRBV18; 7 bases are shared with TRBD1. The CDR3 loop spans 15 amino acids. The germline CDR1 and CDR2 sequences are KGHSH and LQKENI. The trim removed 2 bases at V and 10 bases at J, leaving 8 bases unmatched. The CDR3 DNA sequence: TGTGCCAGCTCACCAGAGAGGGGGCTGGGCTCACCCCTCCACTTT. As protein: CASSPERGLGSPLHF. Full variable domain (remainder filled in from reference TRBV18 and TRBJ1-6): NAGVMQNPRHLVRRRGQEARLRCSPMKGHSHVYWYRQLPEEGLKFMVYLQKENIIDESGMPKERFSAEFPKEGPSILRIQQVVRGDSAAYFCASSPERGLGSPLHFGNGTRLTVT.

This clone came up once. This sequence joins TRBV10-2 and TRBJ1-1; the D gene is possibly TRBD1 (5 bases). The CDR3 has 15 amino acids. The germline CDR1 and CDR2 sequences are WSHSY and SAAADI. V was pared by 5 bases and J by 0 bases, with 13 bases between. CDR3 loop: CASSTGQSVNTEAFF. DNA for the CDR3: TGCGCCAGCAGTACCGGACAATCCGTGAACACTGAAGCTTTCTTT.